This is a list of T cell receptor beta chains from one sample in a study of T cells after yellow fever vaccination. A single record per CDR3 protein comes from TCRdb applying MiXCR to the 5' RACE reads. The sample includes almost 30,000 distinct CDR3 sequences, 5% to 6% seen only once; the top ten take about 40%. The sequencing used CD8+ T cells sorted from PBMCs, collected 10 days after the yellow fever booster vaccination. These TCRs come from a man aged 25 to 40 who received the YFV17D yellow fever vaccine. Each CDR3 is given with its conserved first and last residue. The D gene is left open where the match is weak. Expanded clones are given a class, and other clones once, few, many or no size at all.

j_gene: TRBJ2-7; v_gene: TRBV14; d_gene: TRBD2; abundance: many; CDR3nt: TGTGCCAGCAGCCAAGATAGGAAGCGGGGGCAGTACTTC; CDR3aa: CASSQDRKRGQYF
j_gene: TRBJ2-7; v_gene: TRBV11-2; d_gene: TRBD2; abundance: many; CDR3nt: TGTGCCAGCAGCCCTGAGGGGTCGGGAGGGTTCCACGAGCAGTACTTC; CDR3aa: CASSPEGSGGFHEQYF
j_gene: TRBJ2-1; v_gene: TRBV20-1; d_gene: .; abundance: many; CDR3nt: TGCAGAGCCGAGGGTAGCGCTACCTACAATGAGCAGTTCTTC; CDR3aa: CRAEGSATYNEQFF
j_gene: TRBJ2-7; v_gene: TRBV27; d_gene: TRBD1; abundance: many; CDR3nt: TGTGCCAGCAGTTCTAAGCCGGGACAGGGCCCCTACGAGCAGTACTTC; CDR3aa: CASSSKPGQGPYEQYF
j_gene: TRBJ2-1; v_gene: TRBV5-6; d_gene: .; abundance: many; CDR3nt: TGTGCCAGCAGCCCAAATGGGCTAACCAAGCAGTTCTTC; CDR3aa: CASSPNGLTKQFF
j_gene: TRBJ2-5; v_gene: TRBV6-2/TRBV6-3; d_gene: TRBD2; abundance: many; CDR3nt: TGTGCCAGCAGTCTACTAGCGGACCAAGAGACCCAGTACTTC; CDR3aa: CASSLLADQETQYF
j_gene: TRBJ2-1; v_gene: TRBV20-1; d_gene: .; abundance: many; CDR3nt: TGCAGTGCTAGAGATGAAAGGACTGATAATGAGCAGTTCTTC; CDR3aa: CSARDERTDNEQFF
j_gene: TRBJ2-3; v_gene: TRBV29-1; d_gene: .; abundance: many; CDR3nt: TGCAGCGTTGAAAGAGGGTTGTCAGATACGCAGTATTTT; CDR3aa: CSVERGLSDTQYF
j_gene: TRBJ2-1; v_gene: TRBV29-1; d_gene: .; abundance: .; CDR3nt: TGCAGCGTTGAAGTAGGGGAGGCTTACGATGAGCAGTTCTTC; CDR3aa: CSVEVGEAYDEQFF
j_gene: TRBJ2-3; v_gene: TRBV4-3; d_gene: .; abundance: many; CDR3nt: TGCGCCAGCAGCCGGGCCACAGATACGCAGTATTTT; CDR3aa: CASSRATDTQYF
j_gene: TRBJ2-5; v_gene: TRBV21-1; d_gene: .; abundance: many; CDR3nt: TGTGCCAGCAGCCACCGGGACAGGTTTAGGGGCCAAGAGACCCAGTACTTC; CDR3aa: CASSHRDRFRGQETQYF
j_gene: TRBJ2-5; v_gene: TRBV7-8; d_gene: .; abundance: many; CDR3nt: TGTGCCAGCAGCTACTGGACAGACCAAGAGACCCAGTACTTC; CDR3aa: CASSYWTDQETQYF
j_gene: TRBJ2-7; v_gene: TRBV15; d_gene: TRBD1; abundance: many; CDR3nt: TGTGCCACCAGCATGCCGCCGGGACAGACTATCTACGAGCAGTACTTC; CDR3aa: CATSMPPGQTIYEQYF
j_gene: TRBJ2-7; v_gene: TRBV6-2/TRBV6-3; d_gene: .; abundance: many; CDR3nt: TGTGCCAGCAGCCACGTCCGCTACGAGCAGTACTTC; CDR3aa: CASSHVRYEQYF
j_gene: TRBJ1-1; v_gene: TRBV6-2/TRBV6-3; d_gene: .; abundance: many; CDR3nt: TGTGCCAGCAGTTACGGCAGGGACAAGGGAATTTTGAACACTGAAGCTTTCTTT; CDR3aa: CASSYGRDKGILNTEAFF
j_gene: TRBJ2-3; v_gene: TRBV29-1; d_gene: TRBD2; abundance: many; CDR3nt: TGCAGCGTCTTGTCGGCCGGGACTAGCGGGACAGATACGCAGTATTTT; CDR3aa: CSVLSAGTSGTDTQYF
j_gene: TRBJ1-3; v_gene: TRBV18; d_gene: .; abundance: many; CDR3nt: TGTGCCACCCAGATTGGAAACACCATATATTTT; CDR3aa: CATQIGNTIYF
j_gene: TRBJ1-1; v_gene: TRBV10-1; d_gene: TRBD1; abundance: many; CDR3nt: TGCGCCAGCAGTGAGTCCGGGACAGGGGCCGAAGCTTTCTTT; CDR3aa: CASSESGTGAEAFF
j_gene: TRBJ2-4; v_gene: TRBV20-1; d_gene: TRBD2; abundance: .; CDR3nt: TGCAGTGCGGGCCATGCTAGCGGGAGGTTGGGGGCCAAAAACATTCAGTACTTC; CDR3aa: CSAGHASGRLGAKNIQYF
j_gene: TRBJ2-1; v_gene: TRBV20-1; d_gene: TRBD2; abundance: many; CDR3nt: TGCAGTGCTAGTCCGAAGCGGGAGGGCTACAATGAGCAGTTCTTC; CDR3aa: CSASPKREGYNEQFF
j_gene: TRBJ2-1; v_gene: TRBV28; d_gene: .; abundance: many; CDR3nt: TGTGCCAGCACCCTCAGTCCCAGAGGCTACAATGAGCAGTTCTTC; CDR3aa: CASTLSPRGYNEQFF
j_gene: TRBJ2-2; v_gene: TRBV7-9; d_gene: .; abundance: many; CDR3nt: TGTGCCAGCAGCTCGGGACCCGCCGGCGGGGAGCTGTTTTTT; CDR3aa: CASSSGPAGGELFF
j_gene: TRBJ2-1; v_gene: TRBV5-4; d_gene: TRBD2; abundance: many; CDR3nt: TGTGCCAGCAGCTTGAGTGGGAGGGCCGCCTTC; CDR3aa: CASSLSGRAAF
j_gene: TRBJ2-7; v_gene: TRBV27; d_gene: TRBD2; abundance: many; CDR3nt: TGTGCCAGCAGGCTAGCGGGAGTGCTTAACGAGCAGTACTTC; CDR3aa: CASRLAGVLNEQYF
j_gene: TRBJ2-7; v_gene: TRBV12-3/TRBV12-4; d_gene: .; abundance: many; CDR3nt: TGTGCCAGCAGTCTAGCCATGTCGCGAGGCGAGCAGTACTTC; CDR3aa: CASSLAMSRGEQYF
j_gene: TRBJ2-1; v_gene: TRBV27; d_gene: TRBD1; abundance: many; CDR3nt: TGTGCCAGCAGCCCCGGGACAGGGCTCTACAATGAGCAGTTCTTC; CDR3aa: CASSPGTGLYNEQFF
j_gene: TRBJ2-7; v_gene: TRBV20-1; d_gene: .; abundance: many; CDR3nt: TGCAGTGCTAGGGGCTTGCTTTCCTACGAGCAGTACTTC; CDR3aa: CSARGLLSYEQYF
j_gene: TRBJ2-7; v_gene: TRBV7-2; d_gene: .; abundance: many; CDR3nt: TGTGCCAGCAGCGACTATCGGTGGCGGGACTCCTACGAGCAGTACTTC; CDR3aa: CASSDYRWRDSYEQYF
j_gene: TRBJ2-1; v_gene: TRBV6-4; d_gene: .; abundance: .; CDR3nt: TGTGCCTGCTGTCCTCCTCAGGCTAGTTCGCACCCGGACTATGAGCAGTTCTTC; CDR3aa: CACCPPQASSHPDYEQFF
j_gene: TRBJ2-1; v_gene: TRBV2; d_gene: .; abundance: many; CDR3nt: TGTGCCAGCAGCCCGGGACCAACCTACAATGAGCAGTTCTTC; CDR3aa: CASSPGPTYNEQFF
j_gene: TRBJ2-1; v_gene: TRBV4-1; d_gene: TRBD1; abundance: .; CDR3nt: TGCGCCAGCAGCCAAGATGGGGGACAGGGATACAATGAGCAGTTCTTC; CDR3aa: CASSQDGGQGYNEQFF
j_gene: TRBJ2-7; v_gene: TRBV19; d_gene: .; abundance: many; CDR3nt: TGTGCCAGTAGTATAGGTCTGTCCTACGAGCAGTACTTC; CDR3aa: CASSIGLSYEQYF
j_gene: TRBJ2-7; v_gene: TRBV28; d_gene: .; abundance: .; CDR3nt: TGTGCCACCACCCCCGGGAACTCCTACGAGCAGTACTTC; CDR3aa: CATTPGNSYEQYF
j_gene: TRBJ2-3; v_gene: TRBV18; d_gene: .; abundance: many; CDR3nt: TGTGCCAGCTCACCTATGACAGCCACAGATACGCAGTATTTT; CDR3aa: CASSPMTATDTQYF
j_gene: TRBJ2-1; v_gene: TRBV29-1; d_gene: .; abundance: .; CDR3nt: TGCAGCGTTGAACCCTCTTCAGGGGCCGCATCCGGCTCCTACAATGAGCAGTTCTTC; CDR3aa: CSVEPSSGAASGSYNEQFF
j_gene: TRBJ2-7; v_gene: TRBV4-3; d_gene: TRBD1; abundance: many; CDR3nt: TGCGCCAGCAGCCGCCTATCGGGACAGGGGGCCTACGAGCAGTACTTC; CDR3aa: CASSRLSGQGAYEQYF